What follows are 26 T cell receptor beta chains derived from one specimen sequenced in a study of T cell responses to AZD1222 COVID-19 vaccine. Clones were sequenced by immunoSEQ multiplex PCR, and TCRdb holds only the in-frame ones, with some missing. The sample holds some 190,000 clones, 75% to 90% seen once. The sample in question was peripheral blood, obtained on day 0 of AZD1222 vaccination. Receptor source: an adult in good health.

This chain uses TRBV30 with TRBJ1-3, with D unclear. The CDR3 extends over 14 amino acids. Germline V gives CDR1 GTSNPN, CDR2 SVGIG (reference sequence). V gave up 2 bases and J gave up 0 bases, with 8 bases separating them. DNA of the CDR3: TGTGCCTGGAGTATCCCCCACTCTGGAAACACCATATATTTT. Translated: CAWSIPHSGNTIYF.

The chain recombines TRBV29-1 with TRBJ2-5; D unresolved. The CDR3 runs to 13 residues. V gave up 4 bases and J gave up 2 bases, with 11 bases separating them. From germline, CDR1 is SQVTM and CDR2 ANQGSEA. In DNA, the CDR3 is TGCAGCGTTGTAACGCAGGCACAAGAGACCCAGTACTTC. This sequence encodes CSVVTQAQETQYF.

The rearrangement links TRBV5-1 to TRBJ1-1, with a tentative D call TRBD1 (5 bases). The CDR3 loop spans 15 amino acids. Trimming stripped 0 bases from V and 0 bases from J, with 9 bases between. The germline V gene encodes CDR1 SGHRS and CDR2 YFSETQ. The DNA for the CDR3 is TGCGCCAGCAGCTTGGCCCCAGGGATGAACACTGAAGCTTTCTTT. As protein: CASSLAPGMNTEAFF.

V and J are TRBV5-1 and TRBJ1-6, with D uncertain. Germline V CDR1 and CDR2: SGHRS, YFSETQ. With 2 bases removed from V and 4 bases from J, the gap between germline ends came to 13 bases. The CDR3 consists of 16 residues. The CDR3 coding sequence is TGCGCCAGCAGCTTATCGGGCTCACGATATAATTCACCCCTCCACTTT. This translates into CASSLSGSRYNSPLHF. Looking up the rest from reference TRBV5-1 and TRBJ1-6 gives the full variable domain: KAGVTQTPRYLIKTRGQQVTLSCSPISGHRSVSWYQQTPGQGLQFLFEYFSETQRNKGNFPGRFSGRQFSNSRSEMNVSTLELGDSALYLCASSLSGSRYNSPLHFGNGTRLTVT.

A word on this clone: The sample has other DNA sequences that encode this CDR3 too. The chain combines TRBV15 with TRBJ2-5; 9 nucleotides align to TRBD1. Germline V gene lookup returns CDR1 LNHNV and CDR2 YYDKDF (reference sequence). After removal of 4 bases from V and 2 bases from J, the junction contained 2 bases not matched to a gene. CDR3 length: 14 amino acids. CDR3 in amino acids: CATSMGQGQETQYF. DNA of the CDR3: TGTGCCACCAGCATGGGACAGGGACAAGAGACCCAGTACTTC.

The chain links TRBV5-8 to TRBJ1-5; D gene ambiguous. Germline V gene lookup returns CDR1 SGHTS and CDR2 YDEGEE. This CDR3 spans 14 amino acids. The V gene lost 0 bases and the J gene lost 4 bases, with 8 bases spanning the gap. The CDR3 sequence is CASSLDGGNQPQHF. The CDR3 DNA sequence: TGTGCCAGCAGCTTGGACGGCGGGAATCAGCCCCAGCATTTT. Using reference TRBV5-8 and TRBJ1-5 for the parts outside the CDR3, the full variable domain is EAGVTQSPTHLIKTRGQQATLRCSPISGHTSVYWYQQALGLGLQFLLWYDEGEERNRGNFPPRFSGRQFPNYSSELNVNALELEDSALYLCASSLDGGNQPQHFGDGTRLSIL.

This sequence joins TRBV7-9 and TRBJ1-6; TRBD1 might be the D (5 bases). The CDR3 totals 13 residues. The V gene's germline CDR1 is SEHNR and CDR2 FQNEAQ (reference sequence). V shed 4 bases and J shed 10 bases, with 11 bases lying between them. The CDR3 loop is CASSSGGSSPLHF. The CDR3 DNA follows: TGTGCCAGCAGCTCGGGGGGAAGCTCACCCCTCCACTTT.

The V and J genes are TRBV19 and TRBJ1-1; no reliable D call. V was clipped by 1 base and J by 3 bases, with 12 bases between them. The CDR3 is 15 residues long. CDR1 and CDR2 (germline): LNHDA, SQIVND (reference sequence). CDR3 loop: CASSIAAPLHTEAFF. In nucleotides, the CDR3 is TGTGCCAGTAGTATAGCGGCTCCATTGCACACTGAAGCTTTCTTT.

This clone turned up a few times. The chain employs TRBV2 and TRBJ2-3, with D perhaps matching TRBD2 (6 bases). CDR1 and CDR2 (germline): SNHLY, FYNNEI. The CDR3 has 14 residues. V lost 6 bases and J lost 0, with 10 bases in between. CDR3 residues: CASRSGVSTDTQYF. CDR3 DNA: TGTGCCAGCAGGTCGGGGGTCAGCACAGATACGCAGTATTTT. The whole variable domain, remainder taken from reference TRBV2 and TRBJ2-3, is EPEVTQTPSHQVTQMGQEVILRCVPISNHLYFYWYRQILGQKVEFLVSFYNNEISEKSEIFDDQFSVERPDGSNFTLKIRSTKLEDSAMYFCASRSGVSTDTQYFGPGTRLTVL.

This clone was detected once. CDR3 coding DNA: TGCGCCAGCAGCCAAGATGTGGGGGGTTGGGGCTACACCTTC. Translation gives CASSQDVGGWGYTF. V and J are TRBV4-3 and TRBJ1-2; possibly TRBD1 for D (5 bases). Germline CDR1 is LGHNA and CDR2 is YSLEER. Trimming removed 0 bases at V and 8 bases at J, with 13 bases between. There are 14 residues in the CDR3.

The rearrangement joins TRBV5-5 to TRBJ1-2; D unclear. Looked up from germline, CDR1 is SGHKS and CDR2 is YYEKEE (reference sequence). The CDR3 is 15 amino acids. Trimming removed 6 bases from V and 0 bases from J, with 15 bases in between. The CDR3 sequence: CASTSLTVTNYGYTF. For the CDR3, the DNA is TGTGCCAGCACGTCTCTGACTGTAACTAACTATGGCTACACCTTC. Supplemented by reference TRBV5-5 and TRBJ1-2, the full variable domain reads DAGVTQSPTHLIKTRGQQVTLRCSPISGHKSVSWYQQVLGQGPQFIFQYYEKEERGRGNFPDRFSARQFPNYSSELNVNALLLGDSALYLCASTSLTVTNYGYTFGSGTRLTVV.

The CDR3 coding sequence is TGTGCCAGCTCCCAAACGGGGGGGGTCTCCTACAATGAGCAGTTCTTC. It encodes CASSQTGGVSYNEQFF. The chain recombines TRBV18 with TRBJ2-1; TRBD2 matches 8 bases. Germline V gene lookup returns CDR1 KGHSH and CDR2 LQKENI. The CDR3 extends over 16 amino acids. The trim removed 6 bases at V and 0 bases at J, leaving 7 bases unmatched.

The chain recombines TRBV6-2 or TRBV6-3 with TRBJ2-3; D not resolved. Germline V gene sequence: CDR1 MNHEY, CDR2 SVGEGT. The CDR3 consists of 16 residues. V was pared by 4 bases and J by 0 bases, with 14 bases between. The CDR3: CASSSTLATSTDTQYF. The CDR3 DNA reads TGTGCCAGCAGTTCAACCCTTGCTACCAGCACAGATACGCAGTATTTT.

This clone has only a few counts. The rearrangement joins TRBV25-1 to TRBJ1-6; TRBD1 is a possible D gene (5 bases). Germline loops: CDR1 MGHDK, CDR2 SYGVNS. The CDR3 contains 14 residues. Trimming pared 2 bases from V and 10 bases from J, leaving 12 bases between. CDR3: CASSEVGNRSPLHF. The CDR3 DNA reads TGTGCCAGCAGTGAAGTTGGGAACAGGTCACCCCTCCACTTT.

This clone has a single count. The chain carries TRBV4-3 and TRBJ2-6; D gene unclear. The CDR3 spans 17 residues. V dropped 5 bases and J dropped 1 base, with 15 bases sitting between them. Germline V gives CDR1 LGHNA, CDR2 YSLEER. CDR3 in DNA: TGCGCCAGCAGCTCAGTGGGTGCAGGTTCTGGGGCCAACGTCCTGACTTTC. Protein: CASSSVGAGSGANVLTF.

The chain couples TRBV3-1 (or the pseudogene TRBV3-2) to TRBJ2-3; the D is unclear. The CDR3 covers 15 residues. The germline CDR1 and CDR2 sequences are LGHDT and YNNKEL (reference sequence). The ends were cut back, 2 bases at V and 4 bases at J, with 13 bases in the middle. CDR3 bases: TGTGCCAGCAGCCAAAGAAGGTTAGCTCCAGATACGCAGTATTTT. It is translated as CASSQRRLAPDTQYF.

This clone was counted a single time. The gene calls are TRBV3-1 (or the pseudogene TRBV3-2) and TRBJ2-4; D call uncertain. V gave up 0 bases and J gave up 16 bases, with 13 bases separating them. The CDR3 consists of 12 residues. Germline values: CDR1 LGHDT, CDR2 YNNKEL (reference sequence). The CDR3 protein is CASSQDPRGDYF. CDR3 sequence (DNA): TGTGCCAGCAGCCAAGATCCCCGTGGGGATTACTTC.

The V and J genes are TRBV19 and TRBJ1-5; D is unresolved. The CDR3 contains 16 residues. The germline V and J ends were trimmed by 3 bases and 1 base, with 13 bases remaining between them. From germline, CDR1 is LNHDA and CDR2 SQIVND (reference sequence). The CDR3 sequence: CASSIRQQISNQPQHF. CDR3 bases: TGTGCCAGTAGTATTAGGCAACAGATAAGCAATCAGCCCCAGCATTTT.

The chain is built from TRBV30 and TRBJ2-1; D not certain. The CDR3 extends over 17 amino acids. The V gene's germline CDR1 is GTSNPN and CDR2 SVGIG (reference sequence). Trimming removed 1 base at V and 7 bases at J, with 23 bases between. CDR3 in DNA: TGTGCCTGGAGTGCCTGGATTAGATCATCTCCCGGGAATGAGCAGTTCTTC. Its translation: CAWSAWIRSSPGNEQFF.

J is TRBJ1-5 and V is TRBV5-6; D is undetermined. Trimming removed 0 bases from V and 0 bases from J, with 4 bases in between. Germline V gene data show CDR1 as SGHDT and CDR2 as YYEEEE. The CDR3 has 14 amino acids. The chain's CDR3 is CASSLASSNQPQHF. The CDR3 DNA sequence: TGTGCCAGCAGCTTGGCATCTAGCAATCAGCCCCAGCATTTT.

The chain combines TRBV20-1 with TRBJ1-1; D not resolved. This CDR3 spans 14 amino acids. Trimming took 3 bases from V and 1 from J, leaving 12 bases between them. Germline loops: CDR1 DFQATT, CDR2 SNEGSKA (reference sequence). In nucleotides, the CDR3 is TGCAGTGCTAGTCTAGGGCTTGGGAACACTGAAGCTTTCTTT. The encoded protein is CSASLGLGNTEAFF.

V is TRBV18 and J is TRBJ2-2; D is perhaps TRBD1 (6 bases). Germline lookup yields CDR1 KGHSH and CDR2 LQKENI. This CDR3 comprises 13 residues. With 6 bases removed from V and 5 bases from J, the gap between germline ends came to 10 bases. The CDR3, as DNA: TGTGCCAGCTCGTCCACAGGGACCGGGGAGCTGTTTTTT. It is translated as CASSSTGTGELFF.

The J gene is TRBJ2-2, the V gene TRBV25-1, with TRBD1 identical over 7 bases. Per germline, CDR1 MGHDK and CDR2 SYGVNS. The CDR3 contains 14 residues. Losses at the gene ends were 10 bases for V and 6 bases for J; bases not matched to a gene: 11. CDR3 residues: CATSTGWESGELFF. In DNA form, the CDR3 reads TGTGCCACATCGACAGGGTGGGAATCCGGGGAGCTGTTTTTT.

The CDR3, as DNA: TGTGCCAGCAGCTTAGATGGGTCACCCCTCCACTTT. Its protein is CASSLDGSPLHF. This chain links TRBV7-2 with TRBJ1-6; no clear D gene. The V and J ends lost 1 base and 10 bases respectively, with 5 bases between them. Germline values: CDR1 SGHTA, CDR2 FQGNSA. This CDR3 has 12 amino acids.

The rearrangement joins TRBV15 to TRBJ2-7; the match to TRBD1 covers 10 bases. This CDR3 region has 15 residues. The V gene's germline CDR1 is LNHNV and CDR2 YYDKDF (reference sequence). J gave up 5 bases and V 5 bases, and 9 bases lay outside the gene matches. CDR3 protein: CATSADRGRSHEQYF. CDR3 bases: TGTGCCACCAGCGCAGACAGGGGGCGAAGCCACGAGCAGTACTTC.

V and J are TRBV28 and TRBJ1-1; D unresolved. Trimming pared 4 bases from V and 7 bases from J, leaving 13 bases between. The CDR3 has 13 amino acids. The germline CDR1 and CDR2 sequences are MDHEN and SYDVKM. CDR3 loop: CASSSGRRIEAFF. The DNA of the CDR3 is TGTGCCAGCAGTTCGGGTCGGCGCATTGAAGCTTTCTTT.